This TCR beta chain was recorded in a study of Ad26.COV2.S vaccination and SARS-CoV-2 variants. Sequencing used immunoSEQ multiplex PCR; TCRdb keeps in-frame clones, though not all of them. Here the sample spans about 680,000 clones, roughly 90% being singletons. Treatment given: 19 received Ad26.COV2.S at low or high dose, single or two shots; 5 received placebo; per-sample allocation not given. Vaccine and placebo recipients were sampled on day 63 after the first injection. Sequenced material: peripheral blood, taken in a trial of Ad26.COV2.S vaccine versus placebo. The sequence came from a person between 18 and 65 years old who received the Ad26.COV2.S COVID-19 vaccine or a placebo.

The CDR3 here is CASSLSRQNYGYTF. DNA of the CDR3: TGTGCCAGCAGTTTATCGCGACAGAACTATGGCTACACCTTC. The rearrangement uses TRBV27 and TRBJ1-2, with TRBD1 as a possible D gene (5 bases). This CDR3 is built from 14 residues. Germline lookup yields CDR1 MNHEY and CDR2 SMNVEV (reference sequence). V shed 0 bases and J shed 2 bases, with 7 bases lying between them.